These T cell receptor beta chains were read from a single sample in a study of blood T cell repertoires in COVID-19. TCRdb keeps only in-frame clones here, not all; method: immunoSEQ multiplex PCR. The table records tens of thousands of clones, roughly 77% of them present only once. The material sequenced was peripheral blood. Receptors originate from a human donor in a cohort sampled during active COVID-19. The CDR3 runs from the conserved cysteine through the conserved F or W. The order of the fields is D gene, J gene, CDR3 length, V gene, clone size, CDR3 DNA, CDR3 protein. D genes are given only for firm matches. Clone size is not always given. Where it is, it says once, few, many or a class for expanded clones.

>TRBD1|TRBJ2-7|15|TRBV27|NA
TGTGCCAGCAGACCCCCCTGGGGACAGATCTACGAGCAGTACTTC
CASRPPWGQIYEQYF
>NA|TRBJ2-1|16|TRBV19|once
TGTGCCAGTAGCGCGGGGTCAGCGGGACAATACAATGAGCAGTTCTTC
CASSAGSAGQYNEQFF
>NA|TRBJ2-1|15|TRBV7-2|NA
TGTGCCAGCAGCTCCCTCGGGGGTTCCTACAATGAGCAGTTCTTC
CASSSLGGSYNEQFF
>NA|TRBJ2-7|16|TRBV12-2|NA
TGTGCAAGCCCTATGGCCCCACAACTAGCGGGAGATGAGCAGTACTTC
CASPMAPQLAGDEQYF
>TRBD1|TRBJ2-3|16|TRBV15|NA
TGTGCCACCAGCAAAACCGGGACAGAGCCTCTTGAGACGCAGTATTTT
CATSKTGTEPLETQYF
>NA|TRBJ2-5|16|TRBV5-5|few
TGTGCCAGCAGCTTGGCCGGGGGCGGGAGTCGAGAGACCCAGTACTTC
CASSLAGGGSRETQYF
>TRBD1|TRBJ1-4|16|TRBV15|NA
TGTGCCACCAGCCCTCCCGGGACAGGGACTAATGAAAAACTGTTTTTT
CATSPPGTGTNEKLFF
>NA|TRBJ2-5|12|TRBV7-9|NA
TGTGCCAGCAGCCCCGCCGGAGAGACCCAGTACTTC
CASSPAGETQYF
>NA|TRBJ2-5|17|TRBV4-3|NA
TGCGCCAGCAGCCAGAATGCAGCGGACAGATCCCAAGAGACCCAGTACTTC
CASSQNAADRSQETQYF
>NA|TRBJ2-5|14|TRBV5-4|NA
TGTGCCAGCAGCCGCTGGGCAGCCCAAGAGACCCAGTACTTC
CASSRWAAQETQYF
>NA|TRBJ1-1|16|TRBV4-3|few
TGCGCCAGCAGCCAAGAGGTGGCAGGGCTGGACACTGAAGCTTTCTTT
CASSQEVAGLDTEAFF
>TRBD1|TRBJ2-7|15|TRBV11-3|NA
TGTGCCAGCAGCTTAGGGGACAGCCATACCTACGAGCAGTACTTC
CASSLGDSHTYEQYF
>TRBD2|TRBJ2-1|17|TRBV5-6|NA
TGTGCCAGCAGCTTGCCGCTGGGGCTAGCGGGATGGAATGAGCAGTTCTTC
CASSLPLGLAGWNEQFF
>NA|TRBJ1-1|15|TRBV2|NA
TGTGCCAGCAGTGAGGAGGCCCTGGGGAACACTGAAGCTTTCTTT
CASSEEALGNTEAFF
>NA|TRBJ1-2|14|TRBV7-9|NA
TGTGCCAGCAGCCCGGGGGGAAATTGGGCCGGCTACACCTTC
CASSPGGNWAGYTF
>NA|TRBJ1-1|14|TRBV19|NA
TGTGCCAGTAGTATAGGAGAGGGAACAACTGAAGCTTTCTTT
CASSIGEGTTEAFF
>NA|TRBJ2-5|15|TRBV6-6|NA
TGTGCCAGCAGTTTCCCGACAGGAGAAGTAGAGACCCAGTACTTC
CASSFPTGEVETQYF
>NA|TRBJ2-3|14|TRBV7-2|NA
TGTGCCAGCGCTCCCAGGGTCTACACAGATACGCAGTATTTT
CASAPRVYTDTQYF
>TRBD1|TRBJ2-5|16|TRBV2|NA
TGTGCCAGCAGTAAAGCCGGGACAGGGGGCATAGAGACCCAGTACTTC
CASSKAGTGGIETQYF
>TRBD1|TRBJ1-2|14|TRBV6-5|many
TGTGCCAGCAGAGCGGACAGGAACACCTATGGCTACACCTTC
CASRADRNTYGYTF
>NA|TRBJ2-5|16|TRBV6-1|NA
TGTGCCAGCAGTGCCTGGCGGGGTTCAAGACAAGAGACCCAGTACTTC
CASSAWRGSRQETQYF
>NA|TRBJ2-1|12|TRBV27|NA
TGTGCCAGCAGTGAACTAGTAGGGCAGCAGTTCTTC
CASSELVGQQFF
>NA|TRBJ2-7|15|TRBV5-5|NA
TGTGCCAGCAGCCCCATCCTGACACAGTCCTACGAGCAGTACTTC
CASSPILTQSYEQYF
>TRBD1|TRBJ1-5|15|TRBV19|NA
TGTGCCAGTAGGGCCGGGACAGCTAGCAATCAGCCCCAGCATTTT
CASRAGTASNQPQHF
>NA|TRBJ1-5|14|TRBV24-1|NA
TGTGCCACCGCACCGACGGGGGGAAATCAGCCCCAGCATTTT
CATAPTGGNQPQHF
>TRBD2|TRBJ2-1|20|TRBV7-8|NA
TGTGCCAGCAGCTTACATAGACTAGCGGGAGGCAGAGTCTCCTACAATGAGCAGTTCTTC
CASSLHRLAGGRVSYNEQFF
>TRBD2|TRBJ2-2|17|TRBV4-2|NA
TGTGCCAGCAGCCAAGATGGGACTAGCGGTGACACCGGGGAGCTGTTTTTT
CASSQDGTSGDTGELFF
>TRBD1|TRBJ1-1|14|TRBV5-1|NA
TGCGCCAGCAGCCAGACAGGGGGGAACACTGAAGCTTTCTTT
CASSQTGGNTEAFF
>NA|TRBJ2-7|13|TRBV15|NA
TGTGCCACCAGCAGAGATAGTACCTACGAGCAGTACTTC
CATSRDSTYEQYF
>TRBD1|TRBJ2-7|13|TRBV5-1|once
TGCGCCAGCAGCGGGACAGGGTTCGACGAGCAGTACTTC
CASSGTGFDEQYF
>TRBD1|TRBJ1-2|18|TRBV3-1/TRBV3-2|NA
TGTGCCAGCAGCCCCGACCGGGACAGCTACATAGCTAACTATGGCTACACCTTC
CASSPDRDSYIANYGYTF
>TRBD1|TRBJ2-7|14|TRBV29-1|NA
TGCAGCGTTGTAGGGACAGGGGGGGCGTACGAGCAGTACTTC
CSVVGTGGAYEQYF
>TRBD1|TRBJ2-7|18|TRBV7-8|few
TGTGCCAGCAGCTTTTTTTTCGTTGTTGGGGACAGGGTAAACGAGCAGTACTTC
CASSFFFVVGDRVNEQYF
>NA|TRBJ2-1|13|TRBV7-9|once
TGTGCCAGCAGCCCACAGGGCATTGGGCAGCAGTTCTTC
CASSPQGIGQQFF
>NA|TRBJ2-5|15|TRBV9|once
TGTGCCAGCAGCGTAGCGGCAGTCTCGGGAGAGACCCAGTACTTC
CASSVAAVSGETQYF
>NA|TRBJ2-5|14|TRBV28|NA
TGTGCCAGCAGTTTGGGGGCAACGGGGGAGACCCAGTACTTC
CASSLGATGETQYF
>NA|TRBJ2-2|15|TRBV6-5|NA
TGTGCCAGCAGTCTGAGCGGAGGGAACACCGGGGAGCTGTTTTTT
CASSLSGGNTGELFF
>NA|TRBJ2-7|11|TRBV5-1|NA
TGCGCCAGCAGCACGGGAACCGGGGGGTACTTC
CASSTGTGGYF
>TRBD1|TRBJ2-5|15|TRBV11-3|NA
TGTGCCAGCAGCGCGGGACAGGGGACCGAAGAGACCCAGTACTTC
CASSAGQGTEETQYF
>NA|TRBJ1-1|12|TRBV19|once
TGTGCCAGCACGCCTGGGAGCACTGAAGCTTTCTTT
CASTPGSTEAFF
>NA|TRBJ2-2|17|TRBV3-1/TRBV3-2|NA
TGTGCCAGCAGCCAATCAAAAGGACAGAGGAACACCGGGGAGCTGTTTTTT
CASSQSKGQRNTGELFF
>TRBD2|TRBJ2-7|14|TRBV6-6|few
TGTGCCAGCGCTTCAGGCGGGAGGAGGGCCGAGCAGTACTTC
CASASGGRRAEQYF
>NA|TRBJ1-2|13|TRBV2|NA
TGTGCCAGCAGTGACGAGACAAGCTATGGCTACACCTTC
CASSDETSYGYTF
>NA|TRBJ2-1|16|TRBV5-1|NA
TGCGCCAGCAGCTTGTTTTTGAGACTCTCCTACAATGAGCAGTTCTTC
CASSLFLRLSYNEQFF
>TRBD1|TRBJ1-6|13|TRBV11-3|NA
TGTGCCAGCAGCTTGAGACAGGGGTCCTCCCTCCACTTT
CASSLRQGSSLHF
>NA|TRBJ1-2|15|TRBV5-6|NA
TGTGCCAGCAGTTGGAGAGGTTCCTTTTACTATGGCTACACCTTC
CASSWRGSFYYGYTF